Given below is one T cell receptor (beta chain) in context. The antigen remains undetermined. These data originate in a study of T cells in Graves' hyperthyroidism and ophthalmopathy. In patients aged 18 to 65, hyperthyroidism was newly diagnosed, with duration under 2 months. Clinical symptoms, serum thyroxine, TRAb, thyroid ultrasound and orbital computed tomography established diagnosis. Germline V gene data show CDR1 as SEHNR and CDR2 as FQNEAQ (reference sequence). The CDR3 has 16 residues. The V and J ends lost 5 bases and 4 bases respectively, with 17 bases between them. Amplification of TCR beta CDR3 regions was performed using RNA transcripts as template. A first-round RT-PCR of the TCR CDR3 used the HTBI primer set. TCRdb reprocessed the multiplex PCR reads with MiXCR, giving one entry per CDR3 protein. Among about 510,000 distinct CDR3 sequences listed, about 14% were seen once. Study-wide results and caveats: A model of 13 V-J pairs discriminated ophthalmopathy from stable hyperthyroidism.

This receptor was obtained from a woman between 40 and 55 years old with Graves' hyperthyroidism. Sequenced sample: blood. V and J are TRBV7-9 and TRBJ2-2; TRBD2 might be the D (6 bases). This CDR3 is CASSAGPIWGTGELFF. The CDR3 region has the DNA TGTGCCAGCAGCGCGGGACCTATATGGGGCACCGGGGAGCTGTTTTTT.